This TCR beta chain was profiled in a study of blood T cell repertoires in COVID-19 (dated by TCRdb to the early 2020s). Background for the entire study: The collaborator samples originated in the United States, Italy and Spain and spanned the acute and convalescent phases of COVID-19. The repertoires were made available in a free public database intended to serve as a resource for research on the immune response to SARS-CoV-2. The samples were drawn from two sources: the first 160 participants of the ongoing ImmuneRACE study, and 950 to 1,500 subjects contributed by 6 global collaborators. A de-identified subject ID, COVID-19 status, age in years and sex were almost always included in the sample metadata. Where available, HLA class I and class II types were taken from metadata supplied by the sample provider and were not determined by assay-based typing. The dataset comprised deeply sampled blood TCRbeta repertoires from subjects exposed to, actively infected with, or recovered from COVID-19. The prospective study material was composed of cDNA or gDNA derived from T cells, B-cell-depleted T cells, or PBMCs.

Whole blood was collected in K2EDTA tubes by collaborating institutions according to the institutions' own protocols. For TCRbeta analysis, collaborators shipped samples as frozen whole blood, isolated PBMCs, or DNA extracted from either of those sample types. Broader findings and caveats from the paper: How much clinical and demographic metadata was included differed by source and by participant, and the metadata was provided uncurated.

Turning to this clone: No cognate antigen has been identified for it. Base qualities are not at hand, and no much larger clone is one base apart.

There are 18 amino acids in the CDR3, from cysteine to phenylalanine inclusive. Of the read, only the CDR3 DNA is kept; its 54 bases are in frame from base 1. CDR1 and CDR2 were assigned from the germline V gene (reference sequence) as SEHNR and FQNEAQ. The V and J ends are trimmed by 5 bases and 0 bases, leaving 21 bases between them. TCRbeta CDR3 regions were amplified from genomic DNA by means of the immunoSEQ Assay, a bias-controlled multiplex PCR. The original methods were these. Nucleated cell counts per sample were estimated from amplification of reference gene primers within the assay. To quantify the absolute abundance of each unique TCRbeta CDR3 rearrangement, sequence reads were collapsed and filtered. For each sample, productive Simpson clonality was calculated by taking the square root of Simpson's diversity index across productive rearrangements. TCRdb holds this immuneACCESS table with in-frame rearrangements only. Some clones are missing; in checked studies, unresolved V genes explain under half, and the rest has no known cause. That table supplies the V and J calls and clone size; D and trimming were determined from the DNA. Recorded for this sample are roughly 120,000 clones; less than 90% of them occurred a single time. 9.5% to 13% of the sample is taken by the ten largest.

Recombination linked TRBV7-9 to TRBJ2-3; the D region possibly corresponds to TRBD1 (6 bases align). Sequencing input: peripheral blood. This sequence was found in a man aged 80 or over with acute or convalescent COVID-19. The CDR3 amino acid sequence is: CASSPRQDSLPSTDTQYF. The nucleotide sequence is TGTGCCAGCAGCCCCCGACAGGACTCGCTTCCTAGCACAGATACGCAGTATTTT.